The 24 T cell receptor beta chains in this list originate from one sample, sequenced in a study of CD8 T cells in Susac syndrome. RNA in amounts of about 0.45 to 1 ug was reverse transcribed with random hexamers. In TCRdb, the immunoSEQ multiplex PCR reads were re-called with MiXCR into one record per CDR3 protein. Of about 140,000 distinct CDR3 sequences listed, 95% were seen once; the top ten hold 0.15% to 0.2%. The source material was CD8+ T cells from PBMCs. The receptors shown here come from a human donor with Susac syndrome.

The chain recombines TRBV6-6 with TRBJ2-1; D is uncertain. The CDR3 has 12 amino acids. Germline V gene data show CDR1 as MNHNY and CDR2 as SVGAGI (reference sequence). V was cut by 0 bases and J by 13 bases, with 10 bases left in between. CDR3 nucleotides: TGTGCCAGCAGTTACTCCTCTGTACGACAGTTCTTC. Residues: CASSYSSVRQFF.

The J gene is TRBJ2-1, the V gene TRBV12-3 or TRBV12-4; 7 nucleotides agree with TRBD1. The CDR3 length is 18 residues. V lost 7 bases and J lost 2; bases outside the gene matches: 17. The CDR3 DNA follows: TGTGCCAGCATACCTTGGGGGACAGCCTCATTTACCTACAATGAGCAGTTCTTC. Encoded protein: CASIPWGTASFTYNEQFF.

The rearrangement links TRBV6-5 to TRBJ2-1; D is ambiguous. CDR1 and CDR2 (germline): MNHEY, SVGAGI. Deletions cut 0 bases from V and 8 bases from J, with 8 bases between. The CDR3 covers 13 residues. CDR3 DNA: TGTGCCAGCAGTTACTCCCTTGGGGATGAGCAGTTCTTC. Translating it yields CASSYSLGDEQFF.

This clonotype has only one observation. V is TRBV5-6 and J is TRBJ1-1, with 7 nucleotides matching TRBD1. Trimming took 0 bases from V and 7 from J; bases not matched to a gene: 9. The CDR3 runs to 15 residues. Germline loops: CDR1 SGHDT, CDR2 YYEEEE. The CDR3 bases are TGTGCCAGCAGCTTGGCCCTGGCAGGGGGGGGTGAAGCTTTCTTT. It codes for CASSLALAGGGEAFF.

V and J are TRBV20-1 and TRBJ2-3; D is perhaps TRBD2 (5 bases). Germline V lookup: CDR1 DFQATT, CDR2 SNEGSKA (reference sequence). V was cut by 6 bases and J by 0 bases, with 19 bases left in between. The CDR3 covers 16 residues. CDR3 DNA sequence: TGCAGTGCAACTATTATAGCGCCCTATAGCACAGATACGCAGTATTTT. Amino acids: CSATIIAPYSTDTQYF.

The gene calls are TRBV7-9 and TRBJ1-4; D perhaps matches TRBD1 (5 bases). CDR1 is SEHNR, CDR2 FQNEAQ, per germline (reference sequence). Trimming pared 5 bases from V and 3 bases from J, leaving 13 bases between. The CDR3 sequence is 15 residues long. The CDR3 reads CASSVAGTSNEKLFF. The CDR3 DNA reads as TGTGCCAGCAGCGTCGCCGGGACCTCTAATGAAAAACTGTTTTTT.

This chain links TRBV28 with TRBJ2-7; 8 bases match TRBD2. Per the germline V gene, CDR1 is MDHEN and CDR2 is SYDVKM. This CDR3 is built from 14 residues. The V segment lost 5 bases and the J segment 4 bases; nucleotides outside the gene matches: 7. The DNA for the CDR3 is TGTGCCAGCAGTCCTCGGGGGGGTCGATACGAGCAGTACTTC. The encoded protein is CASSPRGGRYEQYF.

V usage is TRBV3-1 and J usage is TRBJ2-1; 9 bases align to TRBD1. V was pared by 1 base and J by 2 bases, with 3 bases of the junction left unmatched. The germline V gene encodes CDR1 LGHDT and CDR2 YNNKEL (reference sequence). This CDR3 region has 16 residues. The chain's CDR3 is CASSQGTGDTYNEQFF. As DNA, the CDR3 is TGTGCCAGCAGCCAAGGGACAGGGGATACCTACAATGAGCAGTTCTTC.

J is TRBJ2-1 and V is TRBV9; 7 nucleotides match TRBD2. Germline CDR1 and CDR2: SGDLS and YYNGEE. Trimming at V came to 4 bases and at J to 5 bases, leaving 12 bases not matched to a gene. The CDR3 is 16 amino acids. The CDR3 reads CASSSVEGGPHNEQFF. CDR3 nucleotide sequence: TGTGCCAGCAGCTCCGTGGAGGGAGGGCCCCACAATGAGCAGTTCTTC.

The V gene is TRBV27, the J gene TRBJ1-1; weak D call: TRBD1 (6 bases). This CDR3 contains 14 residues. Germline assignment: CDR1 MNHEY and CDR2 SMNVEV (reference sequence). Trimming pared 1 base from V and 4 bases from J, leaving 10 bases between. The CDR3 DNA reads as TGTGCCAGCAGTTTATACGGGGGGCTCACTGAAGCTTTCTTT. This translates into CASSLYGGLTEAFF.

The CDR3 region is CASSLDPREETQYF. The CDR3 DNA is TGTGCCAGCAGCTTAGACCCCAGGGAAGAGACCCAGTACTTC. J is TRBJ2-5 and V is TRBV7-2; a possible D gene is TRBD1 (5 bases). Trimming removed 1 base at V and 3 bases at J, with 9 bases between. Germline assignment: CDR1 SGHTA and CDR2 FQGNSA. CDR3 size: 14 residues.

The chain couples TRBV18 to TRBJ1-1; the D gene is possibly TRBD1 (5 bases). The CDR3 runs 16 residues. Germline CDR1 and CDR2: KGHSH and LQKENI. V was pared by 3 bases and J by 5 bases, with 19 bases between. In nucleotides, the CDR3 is TGTGCCAGCTCACCGTGTGGCAGGGCTAACGAAACTGAAGCTTTCTTT. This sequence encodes CASSPCGRANETEAFF.

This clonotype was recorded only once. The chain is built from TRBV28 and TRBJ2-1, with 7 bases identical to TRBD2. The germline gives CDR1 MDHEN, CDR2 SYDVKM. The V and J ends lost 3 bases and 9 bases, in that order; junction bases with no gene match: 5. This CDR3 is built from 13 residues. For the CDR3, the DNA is TGTGCCAGCAGTTTGGAGACTAGCCGTGAGCAGTTCTTC. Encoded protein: CASSLETSREQFF.

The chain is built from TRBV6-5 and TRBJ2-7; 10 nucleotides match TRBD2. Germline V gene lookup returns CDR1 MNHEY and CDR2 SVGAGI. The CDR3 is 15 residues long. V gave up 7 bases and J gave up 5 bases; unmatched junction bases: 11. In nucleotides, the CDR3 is TGTGCCAGCACCCCCAGTTGGCTAGCGGGGGACGAGCAGTACTTC. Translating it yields CASTPSWLAGDEQYF.

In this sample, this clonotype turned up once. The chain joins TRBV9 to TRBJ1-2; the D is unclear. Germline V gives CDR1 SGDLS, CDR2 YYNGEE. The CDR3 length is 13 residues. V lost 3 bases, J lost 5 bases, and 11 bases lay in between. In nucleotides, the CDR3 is TGTGCCAGCAGCGCCCGGACTACATATGGCTACACCTTC. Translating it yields CASSARTTYGYTF.

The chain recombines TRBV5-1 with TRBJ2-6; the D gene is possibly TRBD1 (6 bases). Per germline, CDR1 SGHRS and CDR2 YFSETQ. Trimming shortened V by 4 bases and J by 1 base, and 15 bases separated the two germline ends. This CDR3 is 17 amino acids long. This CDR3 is CASSADSRVSGANVLTF. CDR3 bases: TGCGCCAGCAGCGCGGACAGCAGAGTTTCTGGGGCCAACGTCCTGACTTTC.

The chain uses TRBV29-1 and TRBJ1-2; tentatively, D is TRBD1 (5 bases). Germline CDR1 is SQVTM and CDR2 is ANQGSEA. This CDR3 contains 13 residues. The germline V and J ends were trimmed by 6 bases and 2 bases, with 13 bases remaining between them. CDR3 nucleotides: TGCAGCGTCCAGGGTTTATACAACTATGGCTACACCTTC. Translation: CSVQGLYNYGYTF.

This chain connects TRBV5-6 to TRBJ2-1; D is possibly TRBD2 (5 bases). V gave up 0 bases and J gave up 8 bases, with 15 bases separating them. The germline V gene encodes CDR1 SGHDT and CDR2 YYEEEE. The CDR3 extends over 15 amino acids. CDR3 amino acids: CASSLGLAVSHEQFF. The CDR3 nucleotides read TGTGCCAGCAGCTTGGGTCTAGCAGTATCACATGAGCAGTTCTTC.

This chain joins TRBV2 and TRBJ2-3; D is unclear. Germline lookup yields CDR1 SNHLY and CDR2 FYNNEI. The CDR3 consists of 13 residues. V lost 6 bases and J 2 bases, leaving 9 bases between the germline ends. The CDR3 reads CASRDQNTDTQYF. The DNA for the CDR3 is TGTGCCAGCAGAGACCAGAACACAGATACGCAGTATTTT.

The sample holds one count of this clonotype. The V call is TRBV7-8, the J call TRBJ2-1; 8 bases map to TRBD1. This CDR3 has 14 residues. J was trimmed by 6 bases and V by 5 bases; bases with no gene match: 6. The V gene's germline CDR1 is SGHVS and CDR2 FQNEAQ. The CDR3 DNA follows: TGTGCCAGCAGCGCGGCCGGACAGGGCAATGAGCAGTTCTTC. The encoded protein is CASSAAGQGNEQFF.

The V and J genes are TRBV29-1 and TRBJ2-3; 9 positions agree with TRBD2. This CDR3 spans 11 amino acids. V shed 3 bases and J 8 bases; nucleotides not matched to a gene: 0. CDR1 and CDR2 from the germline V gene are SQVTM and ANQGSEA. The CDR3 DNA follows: TGCAGCGTTGAGCGGGAGGGTACGCAGTATTTT. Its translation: CSVEREGTQYF.

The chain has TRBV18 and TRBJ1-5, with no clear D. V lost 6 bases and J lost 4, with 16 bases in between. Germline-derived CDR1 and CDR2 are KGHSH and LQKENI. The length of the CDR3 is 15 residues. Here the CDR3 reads CASSSSGSLNQPQHF. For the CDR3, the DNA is TGTGCCAGCTCGTCCTCCGGGTCCCTGAATCAGCCCCAGCATTTT.

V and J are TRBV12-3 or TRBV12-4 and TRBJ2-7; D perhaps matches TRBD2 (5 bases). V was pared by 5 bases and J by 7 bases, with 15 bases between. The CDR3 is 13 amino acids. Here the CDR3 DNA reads TGTGCCAGCAGTACACCGGGATCTAGGGAGCAGTACTTC. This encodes CASSTPGSREQYF.

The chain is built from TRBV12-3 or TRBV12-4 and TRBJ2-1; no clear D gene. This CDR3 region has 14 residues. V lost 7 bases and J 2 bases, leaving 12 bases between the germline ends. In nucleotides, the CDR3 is TGTGCCAGCATCAACACTGGCACCTACAATGAGCAGTTCTTC. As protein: CASINTGTYNEQFF.